This T cell receptor (beta chain) stems from a study of T cells in narcolepsy. V was pared by 4 bases and J by 8 bases, with 6 bases of the junction left unmatched. The germline CDR1 and CDR2 sequences are SGHNT and YYREEE (reference sequence). The length of the CDR3 is 13 residues. Worth noting for this clone: The antigen remains undetermined.

Study conclusions and caveats: Some memory CD4+ repertoires had no autoreactive clone sequences.

Method: immunoSEQ multiplex PCR; TCRdb's copy keeps in-frame clones and lacks some. The sample lists approximately 40,000 clones; 88% were seen once. This chain connects TRBV5-4 to TRBJ1-2, with 9 bases that match TRBD1. The material sequenced was CD45RA- memory CD4+ T cells from PBMCs. The sequence derives from a human donor with narcolepsy. The CDR3 spells CASSLTGGWGYTF. In DNA, the CDR3 is TGTGCCAGCAGCCTCACAGGGGGCTGGGGCTACACCTTC.